This T cell receptor beta chain was recorded in a study of shared clonotypes between healthy human individuals (TCRdb year 2020). With regard to the full study: A few men and two women, aged 18 to 49 years, made up the cohort. Per donor, three plates each were used for CD4 naive and CD4 memory, two for CD8 naive, and one for CD8 memory. To estimate repertoire size and how much clonotype sharing occurs between individuals, the study deeply sequenced the blood TCR repertoires of several healthy adults. To increase sequencing depth and limit assay-specific biases, different laboratories used diverse techniques to prepare libraries and sequence TCR repertoires. Leukapheresis yielded between about 0.94 and 9 billion PBMCs per donor.

Using the deep immunoSEQ assay, multiplex PCR amplified TCR CDR3 regions from genomic DNA. For each cell subset, the extracted genomic DNA was distributed evenly across all wells of several immunoSEQ 96-well plates, and each plate served as one replicate. Each replicate PCR for sorted subsets received approximately 200 ng genomic DNA, equal to roughly 29,000 T cell genomes. Purified libraries were measured with a Qubit 3.0 fluorometer, size-checked on a Bioanalyzer 2100, and measured again with the KAPA Library Quantification kit. Every immunoSEQ 96-well plate was sequenced on a dedicated single-read 150-cycle Illumina NextSeq 550 flow cell. Per the authors' processing: The immunoSEQ output contained only junctional sequences without quality scores, so filtering could not match that applied to full-length reads. To assign V/J genes and CDR3, sequences were annotated against IMGT germline references using PyIR, a Python wrapper for IgBLAST v1.9. Reads were filtered out if the reads had weak V/J assignments (E-value above 1e-6), no CDR3, stop codons, out-of-frame junctions, or ambiguous translated residues. V3J clonotypes were defined as sequences sharing an identical inferred V gene, J gene, and CDR3 amino acid sequence. The percentage overlap between two repertoires was calculated by dividing the number of shared unique clonotypes by the size of the smaller repertoire. Repertoire richness was assessed with RTK rarefaction, the Chao1 estimator, and Recon v2.1 estimates of unobserved clonotypes. Generation probabilities for all TCRbeta clonotypes obtained by the gDNA method from a handful of donors were computed using OLGA. TCRdb retrieved this table from immuneACCESS and kept in-frame rearrangements only. Not all clones are present; in checked studies, unresolved V genes account for under half, and no reason is known for the remainder. V, J and clone size derive from that table, while D and trimming were established from the DNA sequence. The table for this sample lists 1,400,000 or so clones; 97% to 99% of them were counted only once. 0.36% of the sample goes to the ten largest clones.

Of note for this clone: The target of this receptor is not known. No qualities accompany the bases; no much larger clone lies one base away. Within the sample, other DNA sequences also encode this same CDR3.

From its cysteine to its phenylalanine, the CDR3 spans 15 amino acids. CDR3 DNA is the only sequence kept; it has 45 bases, read in frame from the first base. V is clipped by 0 bases and J by 0 bases, and the sequence between their germline boundaries is 7 bases long. From the germline V gene, CDR1 is SGHRS and CDR2 is YFSETQ. The donors were healthy, HIV-negative adults who had no recently reported acute infections or vaccinations. All donors were Caucasian adults living in Nashville, Tennessee, USA. CD4+ T cells were enriched by magnetic negative selection; naive cells were then positively selected on CD45RA, and the negative fraction formed the memory subset. After blood collection by leukapheresis, PBMCs were isolated using Ficoll-Histopaque density gradient centrifugation and then cryopreserved in the vapor phase of liquid nitrogen. Purity and quantity of every magnetically sorted T cell population were checked by analytical flow cytometry. Genomic DNA was isolated from each sorted fraction and quantified by UV absorbance on a Nanodrop 2000c.

The full study reports these points: Because the study included a small number of donors, the genetic and exposure-history diversity represented was limited. Even with the large sequencing depth, rarefaction of the sorted-subset datasets indicated that sequencing was incomplete. Naive subsets generally had larger estimated clonotype richness than memory subsets did. Across a handful of donors, approximately 5% of naive CD4, approximately 4% of naive CD8, approximately 2.5% of memory CD4, and 0.4% of memory CD8 clonotypes were shared. Sampling was restricted to blood, and TCR repertoires in tissue are likely to differ from TCR repertoires in blood. Compared with non-shared clonotypes, clonotypes shared by all four sorted-subset donors had higher generation probabilities. Based on pairwise subsampling, the degree of clonotype sharing among donors was expected to be affected by sequencing depth.

The clonotype was recovered from a man aged 25-45 years in good health. The chain couples TRBV5-1 to TRBJ1-3; no D segment can be confidently identified. What was sequenced was naive CD4+ T cells sorted from blood. Explained via the paper, the cell subset or site label denotes: CD45RA+ positively selected. The CDR3 protein: CASSLDGNSGNTIYF. The DNA reads TGCGCCAGCAGCTTGGACGGCAACTCTGGAAACACCATATATTTT.